A single sample gave rise to the 19 T cell receptor beta chains below, sequenced in a study of blood T cell repertoires in COVID-19. Data came from immunoSEQ multiplex PCR; TCRdb stores just in-frame clones and leaves some out. This sample has hundreds of thousands of clones; around 85% occur once, and the top ten carry 7.2%. Sequencing was performed on peripheral blood. These receptors came from a human donor in a cohort sampled during active COVID-19.

The chain is built from TRBV15 and TRBJ1-5, with 8 bases that match TRBD1. J gave up 4 bases and V 2 bases, and 4 bases lay outside the gene matches. There are 15 residues in the CDR3. CDR1 LNHNV and CDR2 YYDKDF come from the germline V gene (reference sequence). This CDR3 is CATSRLQGGNQPQHF. CDR3 nucleotide sequence: TGTGCCACCAGCAGACTACAGGGGGGGAATCAGCCCCAGCATTTT.

This clone was observed a handful of times. The CDR3 loop reads CASSQAGTGHGYTF. CDR3 nucleotide sequence: TGTGCCAGCAGCCAAGCCGGGACAGGTCATGGCTACACCTTC. The chain recombines TRBV3-1 (or the pseudogene TRBV3-2) with TRBJ1-2; TRBD1 matches 8 bases. The CDR3 contains 14 residues. Germline CDR1 is LGHDT and CDR2 is YNNKEL (reference sequence). Trimming took 1 base from V and 6 from J; bases not matched to a gene: 4.

The chain carries TRBV15 and TRBJ1-2; D is uncertain. The CDR3 is made up of 14 amino acids. Germline CDR1 and CDR2: LNHNV and YYDKDF (reference sequence). The V gene lost 5 bases and the J gene lost 7 bases, with 17 bases spanning the gap. As DNA, the CDR3 is TGTGCCACCAGCCAACCCGGTGCTCGGGGTGGCTACACCTTC. Translating it yields CATSQPGARGGYTF.

The rearrangement joins TRBV6-5 to TRBJ1-1, with 8 bases lining up with TRBD1. Trimming took 6 bases from V and 0 from J; bases not matched to a gene: 6. CDR1 and CDR2 from the germline V gene are MNHEY and SVGAGI. The CDR3 is made up of 15 amino acids. CDR3 in amino acids: CASSPRGRVNTEAFF. The CDR3, as DNA: TGTGCCAGCAGCCCCAGGGGGCGGGTGAACACTGAAGCTTTCTTT.

The chain is built from TRBV24-1 and TRBJ2-3, with D tentatively TRBD1 (5 bases). Germline CDR1 and CDR2: KGHDR and SFDVKD. The CDR3 totals 15 residues. V lost 5 bases and J lost 1, with 12 bases in between. The CDR3 region has the DNA TGTGCCACCAGTGTAAGGGGCCGGCGCACAGATACGCAGTATTTT. This encodes CATSVRGRRTDTQYF.

The chain links TRBV30 to TRBJ2-2, with TRBD2 matching over 8 bases. V lost 4 bases to trimming and J lost 2 bases; unmatched junction nucleotides: 9. Germline V gives CDR1 GTSNPN, CDR2 SVGIG (reference sequence). This CDR3 spans 16 amino acids. The CDR3: CAWMGAGAQNTGELFF. The CDR3, as DNA: TGTGCCTGGATGGGAGCGGGGGCCCAAAACACCGGGGAGCTGTTTTTT.

The chain employs TRBV6-5 and TRBJ2-7, with TRBD2 matching 12 bases. V shed 7 bases and J 9 bases; nucleotides not matched to a gene: 7. This CDR3 is built from 13 residues. The V gene's germline CDR1 is MNHEY and CDR2 SVGAGI. In nucleotides, the CDR3 is TGTGCCAGCACCAGGACTAGCGGGGTCGGGCAGTACTTC. Protein product: CASTRTSGVGQYF.

The chain couples TRBV1 to TRBJ1-1; the DNA was not compared with TRBD1, the D call given in the table. TRBV1 is classified as a pseudogene. The CDR3 is made up of 13 amino acids. CDR3 coding DNA: TGCACCAGCAGCCACCACAGATACACTGAAGCTTTCTTT. The encoded protein is CTSSHHRYTEAFF.

On this clone: The identical CDR3 is also encoded by other nucleotide sequences in the sample. The CDR3 here is CASSLGDRVNTEAFF. The DNA for the CDR3 is TGTGCCAGCAGCTTAGGGGACAGGGTAAACACTGAAGCTTTCTTT. V gene TRBV7-9 combines with J gene TRBJ1-1; 9 nucleotides match TRBD1. This CDR3 spans 15 amino acids. Germline loops: CDR1 SEHNR, CDR2 FQNEAQ (reference sequence). Trimming cost V 1 base and J 2 bases; bases outside gene matches: 2.

J is TRBJ1-1 and V is TRBV30; possible D gene TRBD1, 6 bases. CDR1 and CDR2 from the germline V gene are GTSNPN and SVGIG (reference sequence). The CDR3 loop spans 14 amino acids. Trimming removed 2 bases at V and 4 bases at J, with 14 bases between. Written as DNA, the CDR3 is TGTGCCTGGAGTCCCGGGGGAGGGGGCACTGAAGCTTTCTTT. Encoded protein: CAWSPGGGGTEAFF.

The chain employs TRBV2 and TRBJ2-2; TRBD1 matches at 9 bases. The length of the CDR3 is 16 residues. Germline assignment: CDR1 SNHLY and CDR2 FYNNEI. The V segment lost 3 bases and the J segment 5 bases; nucleotides outside the gene matches: 7. Written as DNA, the CDR3 is TGTGCCAGCAGTGACCTGACAGGGGGTTGGACCGGGGAGCTGTTTTTT. This codes for CASSDLTGGWTGELFF.

This clone was seen a single time. The chain links TRBV24-1 to TRBJ2-6, with D possibly TRBD1 on 5 matching bases. The CDR3 contains 13 residues. The germline CDR1 and CDR2 sequences are KGHDR and SFDVKD. V was pared by 5 bases and J by 8 bases, with 9 bases between. In nucleotides, the CDR3 is TGTGCCACCAGTGGCCAGGGTACCAACGTCCTGACTTTC. It encodes CATSGQGTNVLTF.

The rearrangement links TRBV5-4 to TRBJ1-2; 8 bases match TRBD1. The length of the CDR3 is 16 residues. Germline V gene data show CDR1 as SGHNT and CDR2 as YYREEE (reference sequence). V trimming: 3 bases; J trimming: 1 base; junction bases outside the gene matches: 8. CDR3 nucleotides: TGTGCCAGCAGCTCAGGGGGCAGAGGGGATAACTATGGCTACACCTTC. Amino acid sequence: CASSSGGRGDNYGYTF.

This chain links TRBV19 with TRBJ2-7; D is unresolved. Germline CDR1 and CDR2: LNHDA and SQIVND (reference sequence). V was clipped by 3 bases and J by 3 bases, with 9 bases between them. The CDR3 is made up of 13 amino acids. The DNA for the CDR3 is TGTGCCAGTAGTATTGAGGAAAACTACGAGCAGTACTTC. Protein sequence: CASSIEENYEQYF. Together with reference TRBV19 and TRBJ2-7, the CDR3 gives the full variable domain: DGGITQSPKYLFRKEGQNVTLSCEQNLNHDAMYWYRQDPGQGLRLIYYSQIVNDFQKGDIAEGYSVSREKKESFPLTVTSAQKNPTAFYLCASSIEENYEQYFGPGTRLTVT.

This chain connects TRBV6-5 to TRBJ1-1; unclear D gene. V was trimmed by 6 bases and J by 2 bases, leaving 4 bases between them. This CDR3 region has 11 residues. In germline, CDR1 is MNHEY, CDR2 SVGAGI. CDR3 residues: CASSTNTEAFF. In DNA, the CDR3 is TGTGCCAGCAGCACAAACACTGAAGCTTTCTTT.

The DNA for the CDR3 is TGTGCCACCAGCAGAGATCGTAGCTCTGGAAACACCATATATTTT. Translation gives CATSRDRSSGNTIYF. The chain uses TRBV15 and TRBJ1-3; D gene unclear. CDR3 length: 15 residues. The germline gives CDR1 LNHNV, CDR2 YYDKDF (reference sequence). V was pared by 0 bases and J by 0 bases, with 6 bases between.

The V gene is TRBV19, the J gene TRBJ1-5; D is undetermined. Germline assignment: CDR1 LNHDA and CDR2 SQIVND (reference sequence). The V gene lost 3 bases and the J gene lost 6 bases, with 9 bases spanning the gap. The CDR3 spans 13 residues. CDR3 nucleotides: TGTGCCAGTAGTATGCCCGGAGTTCAGCCCCAGCATTTT. It specifies CASSMPGVQPQHF.

The chain carries TRBV30 and TRBJ1-3; D perhaps matches TRBD1 (6 bases). The CDR3 loop spans 16 amino acids. CDR1 and CDR2 from the germline V gene are GTSNPN and SVGIG (reference sequence). V lost 6 bases, J lost 0 bases, and 18 bases lay in between. The CDR3 region is CACLSGQGNSGNTIYF. CDR3 sequence (DNA): TGTGCCTGCCTCTCGGGACAAGGAAACTCTGGAAACACCATATATTTT.

This chain links TRBV5-4 with TRBJ2-1; D gene ambiguous. The CDR3 totals 15 residues. The V and J ends lost 1 base and 5 bases respectively, with 13 bases between them. Germline V gene data show CDR1 as SGHNT and CDR2 as YYREEE (reference sequence). CDR3 coding DNA: TGTGCCAGCAGCTTGACCCACAACCCCCACAATGAGCAGTTCTTC. Its translation: CASSLTHNPHNEQFF. Full variable domain (missing parts from reference TRBV5-4 and TRBJ2-1): ETGVTQSPTHLIKTRGQQVTLRCSSQSGHNTVSWYQQALGQGPQFIFQYYREEENGRGNFPPRFSGLQFPNYSSELNVNALELDDSALYLCASSLTHNPHNEQFFGPGTRLTVL.